Listed here is a single TCR beta chain. This sample was taken from a study of blood T cell repertoires in COVID-19. Study-level background: The cDNA or gDNA used as material had been derived from T cells, B-cell-depleted T cells, or PBMCs.

TCRdb's copy holds only in-frame clones and misses some; the assay was immunoSEQ multiplex PCR. The sample consists of a few hundred thousand clones, 89% of them appearing once. This TCR derives from a man between 18 and 35 years old who had recovered from COVID-19. Sequencing input: peripheral blood.

This CDR3 reads CASRSGGATGELFF. As DNA, the CDR3 is TGTGCCAGCAGGAGCGGGGGGGCCACCGGGGAGCTGTTTTTT. This chain uses TRBV27 with TRBJ2-2, with 10 positions matching TRBD2. Looked up from germline, CDR1 is MNHEY and CDR2 is SMNVEV (reference sequence). The CDR3 extends over 14 amino acids. With 6 bases clipped from V and 4 bases from J, the junction kept 2 bases outside the gene matches.